Listed here are 5 T cell receptor beta chains from one sample, sequenced in a study of Graves' ophthalmopathy and Graves' hyperthyroidism. TCR beta CDR3 regions were amplified from RNA transcripts. HTBI-primed RT-PCR formed the first round, and a multiplex PCR formed the second. TCRdb ran MiXCR on the multiplex PCR reads and lists one entry per CDR3 protein. The table records about 39,000 distinct CDR3 sequences, approximately 53% of them present only once. The sample was peripheral blood. All receptors derive from an adult woman with stable Graves' hyperthyroidism.

This clonotype was detected ten times or more. The rearrangement joins TRBV6-5 to TRBJ1-1; the D is unclear. The length of the CDR3 is 15 residues. The germline V gene has CDR1 MNHEY and CDR2 SVGAGI. V lost 5 bases, J lost 5 bases, and 18 bases lay in between. CDR3 coding DNA: TGTGCCAGCAGTCCACCGACAAGCAGAGGGACTGAAGCTTTCTTT. Amino acid sequence: CASSPPTSRGTEAFF.

The sample holds many counts of this clonotype. V and J are TRBV9 and TRBJ2-7; no clear D gene. The CDR3 runs 12 residues. Between the trimmed V and J ends, which lost 3 bases and 4 bases, there was a span of 8 bases. From germline, CDR1 is SGDLS and CDR2 YYNGEE. This chain's CDR3 is CASSGEDYEQYF. As DNA, the CDR3 is TGTGCCAGCAGCGGAGAAGATTACGAGCAGTACTTC.

The gene calls are TRBV5-1 and TRBJ2-5, with 11 nucleotides matching TRBD2. The ends lost 4 bases at V and 1 base at J; junction bases unmatched: 9. Germline loops: CDR1 SGHRS, CDR2 YFSETQ. CDR3 length: 17 residues. This CDR3 reads CASSGIGTSGVQETQYF. The CDR3 bases are TGCGCCAGCAGCGGAATCGGGACTAGCGGAGTCCAAGAGACCCAGTACTTC. The full variable domain, with the rest looked up from reference TRBV5-1 and TRBJ2-5, is KAGVTQTPRYLIKTRGQQVTLSCSPISGHRSVSWYQQTPGQGLQFLFEYFSETQRNKGNFPGRFSGRQFSNSRSEMNVSTLELGDSALYLCASSGIGTSGVQETQYFGPGTRLLVL.

The chain is built from TRBV7-9 and TRBJ1-1; 9 positions match TRBD1. CDR1 and CDR2 (germline): SEHNR, FQNEAQ (reference sequence). CDR3 size: 16 residues. J gave up 1 base and V 5 bases, and 8 bases lay outside the gene matches. CDR3 nucleotide sequence: TGTGCCAGCAGCACCCAGACAGGGGGTAGGAACACTGAAGCTTTCTTT. Amino acids: CASSTQTGGRNTEAFF.

V gene TRBV20-1 combines with J gene TRBJ2-7; D perhaps matches TRBD2 (6 bases). V was trimmed by 6 bases and J by 9 bases, leaving 9 bases between them. The CDR3 consists of 9 residues. The germline CDR1 and CDR2 sequences are DFQATT and SNEGSKA (reference sequence). CDR3 nucleotides: TGCAGTGCCTTGGGGGGGCAGTACTTC. Its translation is CSALGGQYF.